This T cell receptor beta chain was identified in a study of CD8+ T cells in alopecia areata. Regarding the study as a whole: The study found that many expanded lesional clones persisted in scalp and blood during tofacitinib.

As for this clone: The antigen remains unidentified.

RNA was extracted and reverse transcribed into cDNA as the sequencing template. Sequencing was performed with immunoSEQ multiplex PCR; in TCRdb, only in-frame clones are kept and a portion is missing. The table lists over 95,000 clones, roughly 50% of them singletons. Germline loops: CDR1 SGHTA, CDR2 FQGNSA. The CDR3 covers 15 residues. The V end lost 5 bases, the J end lost 0 bases, and 11 bases lay between the germline ends. The sample's treatment: oral pan-JAK inhibitor, 5-10 mg twice daily. Sequences were derived from CD4+ T cells sorted from blood, sampled at week 24, from a patient treated with tofacitinib. This chain joins TRBV7-2 and TRBJ1-5; D unresolved. This clonotype was sampled from a human donor with alopecia areata. CDR3 sequence: CASSLTDYSNQPQHF. For the CDR3, the DNA is TGTGCCAGCAGCCTCACAGATTATAGCAATCAGCCCCAGCATTTT. Filled out from reference TRBV7-2 and TRBJ1-5, the complete variable domain reads GAGVSQSPSNKVTEKGKDVELRCDPISGHTALYWYRQSLGQGLEFLIYFQGNSAPDKSGLPSDRFSAERTGGSVSTLTIQRTQQEDSAVYLCASSLTDYSNQPQHFGDGTRLSIL.